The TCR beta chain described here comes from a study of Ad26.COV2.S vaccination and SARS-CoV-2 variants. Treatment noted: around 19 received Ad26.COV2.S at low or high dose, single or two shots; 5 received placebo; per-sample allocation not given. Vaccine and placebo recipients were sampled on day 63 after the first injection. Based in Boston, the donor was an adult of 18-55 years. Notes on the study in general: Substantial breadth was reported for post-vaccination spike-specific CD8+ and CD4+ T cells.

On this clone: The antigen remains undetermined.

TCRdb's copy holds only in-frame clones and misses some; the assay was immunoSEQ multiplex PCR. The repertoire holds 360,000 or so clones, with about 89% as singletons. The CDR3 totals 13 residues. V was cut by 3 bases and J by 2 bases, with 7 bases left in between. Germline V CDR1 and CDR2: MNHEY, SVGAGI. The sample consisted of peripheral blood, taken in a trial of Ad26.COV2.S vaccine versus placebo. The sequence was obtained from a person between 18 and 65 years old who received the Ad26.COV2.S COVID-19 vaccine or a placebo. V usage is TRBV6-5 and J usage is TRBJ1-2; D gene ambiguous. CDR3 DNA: TGTGCCAGCAGTTATAGGGCAAACTATGGCTACACCTTC. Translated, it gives CASSYRANYGYTF.